This T cell receptor (beta chain) came from a study of blood T cell repertoires in COVID-19. Study-wide context: Acute-phase and convalescent COVID-19 samples originated in the United States, Italy and Spain. In each case, the material was cDNA or gDNA derived from T cells, B-cell-depleted T cells, or PBMCs.

Libraries were prepared by immunoSEQ multiplex PCR; TCRdb keeps only in-frame clonotypes and omits some of them. The table shows approximately 320,000 clones, with over 80% occurring only once. Per germline, CDR1 SGHTA and CDR2 FQGNSA. The CDR3 extends over 14 amino acids. V gave up 4 bases and J gave up 4 bases; unmatched junction bases: 5. The receptor's source is a young woman who had recovered from COVID-19. The rearrangement links TRBV7-2 to TRBJ1-1, with 8 bases lining up with TRBD1. Sequencing was performed on PBMCs or T cells enriched from blood (not recorded which). CDR3 residues: CASSYRQGTTEAFF. Here the CDR3 DNA reads TGTGCCAGCAGCTATCGACAGGGGACCACTGAAGCTTTCTTT.